This TCR beta chain was obtained from a study of response to subunit inactivated influenza vaccine. Each CDR3 protein is one row after TCRdb ran MiXCR on the RT-PCR reads. The data show about 540,000 distinct CDR3 sequences, approximately 24% seen once. Trimming pared 3 bases from V and 0 bases from J, leaving 10 bases between. Germline V gene lookup returns CDR1 MNHEY and CDR2 SMNVEV (reference sequence). The CDR3 has 15 residues. This sample was shared with a second study, whose subject was T cells expressing NK-cell markers. From that paper: For TCR beta, cDNA was produced by 5'RACE template switching with UMIs. Researchers got TCR beta repertoires out of sorted CD3+CD56+NKG2C+, CD3+CD56+NKG2C- and CD3+CD56-NKG2C+ T cells. In the group of eight sequenced donors, seven were HCMV-seropositive and one was seronegative. Among CD8+ T cells from 5 to 7 donors, dominant NKG2C+ clonotypes accounted for roughly 1.0-7.0%. Expanded NKG2C+ T cell clones had unclear HCMV specificity.

This sequence originates from a man aged 50 to 59 who received an inactivated influenza vaccine. The chain joins TRBV27 to TRBJ2-3, with no clear D. The specimen was CD4+ T cells sorted from PBMCs, collected 11 to 12 days after vaccination. CDR3 in amino acids: CASSLMAASTDTQYF. The CDR3 DNA is TGTGCCAGCAGTTTGATGGCAGCTAGCACAGATACGCAGTATTTT.